This is a list of T cell receptor beta chains from one sample in a study of human T cells and chemical hapten exposure. Each CDR3 protein is one row after TCRdb ran MiXCR on the RACE reads. The table lists 100,000 to 150,000 distinct CDR3 sequences, roughly an eighth of them singletons. Sequences were derived from whole blood, sampled in connection with sensitization to the hapten diphenylcyclopropenone (DPC). The receptors were sampled from a man between 18 and 29 years old with alopecia areata. Some clones in this sample may be carry-over from other donors' samples. The CDR3 runs from the conserved cysteine through the conserved F or W. Fields, in order: J gene, V gene, clone size, D gene, CDR3 DNA, CDR3 protein. D genes are given only for firm matches. Where a row states a size, it is once, few, many or the class of an expanded clone; other rows omit it.

J gene: TRBJ2-5; V gene: TRBV7-9; clone size: -; D gene: -; CDR3 DNA: TGTGCCAGCAGCTTCCCGTTGCAGGGGGAGACCCAGTACTTC; CDR3 protein: CASSFPLQGETQYF
J gene: TRBJ2-4; V gene: TRBV12-3/TRBV12-4; clone size: -; D gene: TRBD1; CDR3 DNA: TGTGCCAGCAGTAAGGACAGGGCTCTAGCCAAAAACATTCAGTACTTC; CDR3 protein: CASSKDRALAKNIQYF
J gene: TRBJ2-1; V gene: TRBV7-3; clone size: few; D gene: -; CDR3 DNA: TGTGCCAGCAGCTTTGAAGGCTACAATGAGCAGTTCTTC; CDR3 protein: CASSFEGYNEQFF
J gene: TRBJ2-1; V gene: TRBV9; clone size: few; D gene: -; CDR3 DNA: TGTGCCAGCAGCGCCTTACCAGGGCGCCACCCAAACAATGAGCAGTTCTTC; CDR3 protein: CASSALPGRHPNNEQFF
J gene: TRBJ2-2; V gene: TRBV12-5; clone size: few; D gene: -; CDR3 DNA: TGTGCTAGTGGTTTGAGGGGACCCCGGAACACCGGGGAGCTGTTTTTT; CDR3 protein: CASGLRGPRNTGELFF
J gene: TRBJ2-5; V gene: TRBV7-2; clone size: once; D gene: -; CDR3 DNA: TGTGCCAGCAGCTCAGCTACTGGGACCCAGTACTTC; CDR3 protein: CASSSATGTQYF
J gene: TRBJ2-2; V gene: TRBV11-3; clone size: few; D gene: -; CDR3 DNA: TGTGCCAGCAGCTCCAGGGGCGGGGAGCTGTTTTTT; CDR3 protein: CASSSRGGELFF
J gene: TRBJ2-5; V gene: TRBV7-9; clone size: -; D gene: -; CDR3 DNA: TGTGCCAGCAGCTTAGTCTCTCGAGGAGAAGAGACCCAGTACTTC; CDR3 protein: CASSLVSRGEETQYF
J gene: TRBJ2-5; V gene: TRBV18; clone size: few; D gene: TRBD2; CDR3 DNA: TGTGCCAGCTCACCTCCGGGACTAGCGCAGGAGACCCAGTACTTC; CDR3 protein: CASSPPGLAQETQYF
J gene: TRBJ2-1; V gene: TRBV20-1; clone size: -; D gene: TRBD2; CDR3 DNA: TGCAGTGCTAGGGCACTAGCGGCACCCAATGAGCAGTTCTTC; CDR3 protein: CSARALAAPNEQFF
J gene: TRBJ1-5; V gene: TRBV5-1; clone size: -; D gene: -; CDR3 DNA: TGCGCCAGCGGGGAGGACCCTGATCAGCCCCAGCATTTT; CDR3 protein: CASGEDPDQPQHF
J gene: TRBJ2-1; V gene: TRBV2; clone size: few; D gene: -; CDR3 DNA: TGTGCCAGCAGAGTGGGGTTTGGTGAGCAGTTCTTC; CDR3 protein: CASRVGFGEQFF
J gene: TRBJ1-2; V gene: TRBV24-1; clone size: -; D gene: -; CDR3 DNA: TGTGCCACCAGTGATTCCGACGGATATGGCTACACCTTC; CDR3 protein: CATSDSDGYGYTF
J gene: TRBJ1-6; V gene: TRBV28; clone size: -; D gene: TRBD1; CDR3 DNA: TGTGCCAGCAGTGCCGAGACAGGGGACCGCCATTTCTATAATTCACCCCTCCACTTT; CDR3 protein: CASSAETGDRHFYNSPLHF
J gene: TRBJ2-3; V gene: TRBV4-1; clone size: few; D gene: -; CDR3 DNA: TGCGCCAGCAGCCAAGATAGCCTAGCCTCAGATACGCAGTATTTT; CDR3 protein: CASSQDSLASDTQYF
J gene: TRBJ1-3; V gene: TRBV18; clone size: -; D gene: TRBD1; CDR3 DNA: TGTGCCAGCTCGGCGGGGACAGCCTCTGGAAACACCATATATTTT; CDR3 protein: CASSAGTASGNTIYF
J gene: TRBJ1-4; V gene: TRBV5-1; clone size: -; D gene: -; CDR3 DNA: TGCGCCAGCAGCTTGGCGGGACTGATTCGTGAAAAACTGTTTTTT; CDR3 protein: CASSLAGLIREKLFF
J gene: TRBJ1-1; V gene: TRBV6-6; clone size: few; D gene: -; CDR3 DNA: TGTGCCAGCACCTACCCCTCCGGGGGGCTAGGCCAAGCTTTCTTT; CDR3 protein: CASTYPSGGLGQAFF
J gene: TRBJ1-5; V gene: TRBV10-2; clone size: few; D gene: TRBD1; CDR3 DNA: TGCGCCAGCAGTGAGTTAGGGACAGCTAATCAGCCCCAGCATTTT; CDR3 protein: CASSELGTANQPQHF
J gene: TRBJ2-4; V gene: TRBV7-6; clone size: -; D gene: -; CDR3 DNA: TGTGCCAGCAGCTTAGAAATTGGAGGAGCCAAAAACATTCAGTACTTC; CDR3 protein: CASSLEIGGAKNIQYF
J gene: TRBJ2-1; V gene: TRBV11-2; clone size: -; D gene: -; CDR3 DNA: TGTGCCAGCAGCTTAGCCCTCAACTACAATGAGCAGTTCTTC; CDR3 protein: CASSLALNYNEQFF
J gene: TRBJ1-2; V gene: TRBV7-6; clone size: -; D gene: -; CDR3 DNA: TGTGTCAGCAGCCCGGCTTTAGGCGCAACCTATGGCTACACCTTC; CDR3 protein: CVSSPALGATYGYTF
J gene: TRBJ1-1; V gene: TRBV5-5; clone size: -; D gene: -; CDR3 DNA: TGTGCCAGCAGCCCCCGACAGGACCCGAGGGTTGCAGCTTTCTTT; CDR3 protein: CASSPRQDPRVAAFF
J gene: TRBJ2-7; V gene: TRBV5-1; clone size: few; D gene: -; CDR3 DNA: TGCGCCAGCAGCTCGACAGGTCTCTCCCCCTCCGAGCAGTACTTC; CDR3 protein: CASSSTGLSPSEQYF
J gene: TRBJ1-1; V gene: TRBV20-1; clone size: -; D gene: -; CDR3 DNA: TGCAGTGCTAGGTCGACAGGACTGAACACTGAAGCTTTCTTT; CDR3 protein: CSARSTGLNTEAFF
J gene: TRBJ1-2; V gene: TRBV4-3; clone size: -; D gene: -; CDR3 DNA: TGCGCCAGCAGCCAAACAGGAGCTAACTATGGCTACACCTTC; CDR3 protein: CASSQTGANYGYTF
J gene: TRBJ2-7; V gene: TRBV4-1; clone size: -; D gene: TRBD1; CDR3 DNA: TGCGCCAGCAGCCAAGTCCGGGACAGGGACTACGAGCAGTACTTC; CDR3 protein: CASSQVRDRDYEQYF
J gene: TRBJ2-3; V gene: TRBV7-2; clone size: -; D gene: -; CDR3 DNA: TGTGCCAGCAGCTTATTGGGACCCGGTCAGGGGGATACGCAGTATTTT; CDR3 protein: CASSLLGPGQGDTQYF
J gene: TRBJ2-1; V gene: TRBV7-9; clone size: few; D gene: -; CDR3 DNA: TGTGCCAGCAGCTTAGCGTCCGGGGGGCAGTTCTTC; CDR3 protein: CASSLASGGQFF
J gene: TRBJ2-2; V gene: TRBV4-3; clone size: few; D gene: -; CDR3 DNA: TGCGCCAGCAGCCAAGACAGGGCGAACACCGGGGAGCTGTTTTTT; CDR3 protein: CASSQDRANTGELFF
J gene: TRBJ2-4; V gene: TRBV20-1; clone size: -; D gene: -; CDR3 DNA: TGCAGTTGTACGGACCGAATAGCCAAAAACATTCAGTACTTC; CDR3 protein: CSCTDRIAKNIQYF